The sequence of this T cell receptor beta chain was determined in a study of cytomegalovirus exposure and HLA in healthy donors. General study points: Previous analysis showed most TCR beta V segments were productive about 90% or about 30% of the time. The authors considered a cluster of highly shared sequence variants likely to be a sequencing artifact. A later analysis associated 15,000 to 20,000 TCR beta sequences with HLA alleles at a 0.05 false discovery rate.

The V segment lost 4 bases and the J segment 2 bases; nucleotides outside the gene matches: 9. Germline V gene sequence: CDR1 LNHDA, CDR2 SQIVND (reference sequence). The CDR3 spans 16 residues. Researchers ran the PCR with 60 Vbeta and 13 Jbeta primers. Here immunoSEQ multiplex PCR was the method, and the copy in TCRdb shows in-frame clones only, minus some. The table records 90,000 to 110,000 clones, roughly an eighth of them present only once. Of note for this clone: The target antigen is unknown.

The chain recombines TRBV19 with TRBJ2-3; TRBD1 matches 7 bases. The sequencing sample was made of PBMCs. The sequence derives from a man aged 35 to 55 in good health and CMV-seropositive. CDR3 nucleotide sequence: TGTGCCAGTAGTAGGGGACAGCTCCTACCCACAGATACGCAGTATTTT. Translating it yields CASSRGQLLPTDTQYF.